What follows are 24 T cell receptor beta chains derived from one specimen sequenced in a study of blood T cell repertoires in COVID-19. TCRdb keeps only in-frame clones here, not all; method: immunoSEQ multiplex PCR. The sample includes about 270,000 clones, approximately 81% seen only once; the top ten take less than 4%. Sequences were obtained from peripheral blood. These receptor sequences come from a woman aged 18-29 years with acute or convalescent COVID-19.

This sequence joins TRBV28 and TRBJ2-7, with 7 bases matching TRBD1. The germline CDR1 and CDR2 sequences are MDHEN and SYDVKM. The CDR3 is 14 amino acids. Trimming cost V 7 bases and J 0 bases; bases outside gene matches: 6. CDR3 nucleotide sequence: TGTGCCAGCAACGAACAGGGGTACTCCTACGAGCAGTACTTC. It yields the protein CASNEQGYSYEQYF.

The chain links TRBV7-8 to TRBJ1-1; unclear D gene. The CDR3 runs 16 residues. Germline CDR1 reads SGHVS; CDR2 reads FQNEAQ. Trimming left V 1 base short and J 0 bases short, with 12 bases between. CDR3 loop: CASSLGAALMNTEAFF. In nucleotides, the CDR3 is TGTGCCAGCAGCTTAGGGGCAGCCCTCATGAACACTGAAGCTTTCTTT.

The gene calls are TRBV10-2 and TRBJ1-1; 7 nucleotides agree with TRBD1. The CDR3 covers 11 residues. Losses at the gene ends were 8 bases for V and 11 bases for J; bases not matched to a gene: 8. CDR1 WSHSY and CDR2 SAAADI come from the germline V gene. CDR3 protein: CASSTGLGAFF. CDR3 bases: TGCGCCAGCTCGACAGGGCTGGGCGCTTTCTTT.

The chain is built from TRBV2 and TRBJ1-2, with 7 positions matching TRBD1. The junction had 18 bases not matched to a gene; V was cut back by 5 bases and J by 6 bases. Per germline, CDR1 SNHLY and CDR2 FYNNEI. CDR3 length: 17 amino acids. CDR3 in DNA: TGTGCCAGCAGTTATGGAACAGGGGATTATGGCCCCCATGGCTACACCTTC. This translates into CASSYGTGDYGPHGYTF. The full variable domain, rest sourced from reference TRBV2 and TRBJ1-2, is EPEVTQTPSHQVTQMGQEVILRCVPISNHLYFYWYRQILGQKVEFLVSFYNNEISEKSEIFDDQFSVERPDGSNFTLKIRSTKLEDSAMYFCASSYGTGDYGPHGYTFGSGTRLTVV.

This chain links TRBV7-8 with TRBJ2-7, with 10 bases aligning to TRBD2. The V gene's germline CDR1 is SGHVS and CDR2 FQNEAQ. The CDR3 runs to 15 residues. V lost 4 bases, J lost 2 bases, and 5 bases stayed unmatched. The CDR3: CASSSSSGRAYEQYF. For the CDR3, the DNA is TGTGCCAGCAGCTCCTCTAGCGGGAGAGCCTACGAGCAGTACTTC. Full variable domain (missing parts from reference TRBV7-8 and TRBJ2-7): GAGVSQSPRYKVAKRGQDVALRCDPISGHVSLFWYQQALGQGPEFLTYFQNEAQLDKSGLPSDRFFAERPEGSVSTLKIQRTQQEDSAVYLCASSSSSGRAYEQYFGPGTRLTVT.

The chain links TRBV6-2 or TRBV6-3 to TRBJ2-1; 12 bases agree with TRBD2. CDR1 and CDR2 (germline): MNHEY, SVGEGT. V lost 3 bases to trimming and J lost 7 bases; unmatched junction nucleotides: 22. This CDR3 contains 21 residues. The CDR3 region has the DNA TGTGCCAGCAGTTATGGCCCCTCTCTAGCGGGAGGGCTTTCGTTGAGGAATGAGCAGTTCTTC. Amino acid sequence: CASSYGPSLAGGLSLRNEQFF.

The V call is TRBV5-1, the J call TRBJ1-5, with no clear D. CDR1 and CDR2 from the germline V gene are SGHRS and YFSETQ. Deletions cut 6 bases from V and 5 bases from J, with 12 bases between. The CDR3 covers 13 residues. CDR3 sequence reads: CASTPRPHQPQHF. CDR3 DNA sequence: TGCGCCAGCACCCCCAGGCCCCATCAGCCCCAGCATTTT.

This clone appeared a single time. This chain uses TRBV28 with TRBJ2-5; D is uncertain. V lost 3 bases and J 7 bases, leaving 9 bases between the germline ends. The CDR3 extends over 12 amino acids. Germline CDR1 MDHEN, CDR2 SYDVKM. For the CDR3, the DNA is TGTGCCAGCAGTTTCCCCCCCGGGACCCAGTACTTC. It specifies CASSFPPGTQYF.

This clone was seen ten or more times. The CDR3 reads CAWMNRATGELFF. CDR3 nucleotides: TGTGCCTGGATGAACAGGGCCACGGGGGAGCTGTTTTTT. V and J are TRBV30 and TRBJ2-2, with TRBD1 as a possible D gene (6 bases). This CDR3 region has 13 residues. Germline V gene sequence: CDR1 GTSNPN, CDR2 SVGIG (reference sequence). V was pared by 4 bases and J by 8 bases, with 14 bases between.

This clone appeared many times. The chain joins TRBV11-1 to TRBJ2-7; perhaps TRBD1 as D (5 bases). CDR1 is SGHAT and CDR2 is FQDESV in the germline V gene (reference sequence). Trimming pared 1 base from V and 2 bases from J, leaving 9 bases between. The CDR3 has 14 amino acids. The CDR3 here is CASSLGRAAYEQYF. Written as DNA, the CDR3 is TGTGCCAGCAGCTTAGGCAGGGCGGCCTACGAGCAGTACTTC.

CDR3 in amino acids: CAWNGGRTSPARGDTQYF. Here the CDR3 DNA reads TGTGCCTGGAACGGAGGGAGGACTAGCCCAGCGCGGGGGGATACGCAGTATTTT. This rearrangement joins TRBV30 to TRBJ2-3, with TRBD2 matching over 8 bases. The CDR3 extends over 18 amino acids. After removal of 4 bases from V and 6 bases from J, the junction contained 21 bases not matched to a gene. Germline CDR1 and CDR2: GTSNPN and SVGIG (reference sequence).

V usage is TRBV12-3 or TRBV12-4 and J usage is TRBJ1-4; 7 bases are a match to TRBD1. The CDR3 contains 12 residues. V lost 7 bases and J lost 8; bases outside the gene matches: 4. CDR3 residues: CASKYRGEKLFF. DNA for the CDR3: TGTGCCAGCAAATACAGGGGAGAAAAACTGTTTTTT.

The rearrangement joins TRBV30 to TRBJ1-5; TRBD1 is a possible D gene (5 bases). The germline V gene has CDR1 GTSNPN and CDR2 SVGIG (reference sequence). Trimming pared 2 bases from V and 7 bases from J, leaving 12 bases between. This CDR3 is built from 13 residues. CDR3 in amino acids: CAWSRAGSQPQHF. The CDR3 DNA sequence: TGTGCCTGGAGTAGGGCAGGGTCCCAGCCCCAGCATTTT.

V gene TRBV19 combines with J gene TRBJ2-5; 11 nucleotides match TRBD2. V was clipped by 4 bases and J by 3 bases; unmatched bases: 7. CDR3 length: 16 residues. Looked up from germline, CDR1 is LNHDA and CDR2 is SQIVND (reference sequence). The CDR3 DNA reads TGTGCCAGTAGTACCCCGGGTAGCGGGAGGGAAGAGACCCAGTACTTC. Residues: CASSTPGSGREETQYF.

This clone showed up just a few times. Here the CDR3 reads CASSYGVLGGDGGYTF. CDR3 sequence (DNA): TGTGCCAGCAGTTACGGAGTTTTAGGGGGCGATGGTGGCTACACCTTC. The chain is built from TRBV6-5 and TRBJ1-2; 7 bases agree with TRBD1. Per the germline V gene, CDR1 is MNHEY and CDR2 is SVGAGI. This CDR3 has 16 amino acids. V lost 2 bases to trimming and J lost 7 bases; unmatched junction nucleotides: 13.

The chain joins TRBV11-2 to TRBJ2-3; 7 nucleotides agree with TRBD1. V was clipped by 2 bases and J by 9 bases; unmatched bases: 5. Germline lookup yields CDR1 SGHAT and CDR2 FQNNGV. The CDR3 spans 13 residues. The CDR3 DNA reads as TGTGCCAGCAGCTTAATCTACAGGGGAACGCAGTATTTT. Protein sequence: CASSLIYRGTQYF.

The rearrangement links TRBV2 to TRBJ2-3; 8 bases are a match to TRBD2. Germline CDR1 is SNHLY and CDR2 is FYNNEI. The length of the CDR3 is 14 residues. The trim removed 5 bases at V and 5 bases at J, leaving 6 bases unmatched. The DNA of the CDR3 is TGTGCCAGCAGTCGGGAGGGAGTGAAAGATACGCAGTATTTT. Translating gives CASSREGVKDTQYF.

The V call is TRBV20-1, the J call TRBJ2-7; the match to TRBD1 covers 8 bases. There are 14 residues in the CDR3. V was clipped by 3 bases and J by 5 bases; unmatched bases: 9. Germline CDR1 DFQATT, CDR2 SNEGSKA (reference sequence). The CDR3 is CSASTPGGPNEQYF. The DNA for the CDR3 is TGCAGTGCTAGTACCCCAGGGGGCCCCAACGAGCAGTACTTC.

This chain connects TRBV7-3 to TRBJ2-1; 14 bases align to TRBD2. Germline V gene lookup returns CDR1 SGHTA and CDR2 FQGTGA. This CDR3 is built from 15 residues. V shed 3 bases, J shed 7 bases, and the junction held 2 bases outside the gene matches. CDR3 sequence reads: CASSLGLAGVNEQFF. The CDR3 DNA is TGTGCCAGCAGCTTGGGACTAGCGGGAGTGAATGAGCAGTTCTTC.

The chain is built from TRBV19 and TRBJ1-1; 7 bases line up with TRBD1. Trimming removed 5 bases from V and 1 base from J; junction bases left unmatched: 13. CDR3 length: 17 amino acids. Germline values: CDR1 LNHDA, CDR2 SQIVND (reference sequence). CDR3 nucleotide sequence: TGTGCCAGTAGTTTTTCCCAGCGTGGGACAGCGAACACTGAAGCTTTCTTT. Protein: CASSFSQRGTANTEAFF.

V is TRBV19 and J is TRBJ2-2, with 7 bases that match TRBD2. The CDR3 is 16 residues long. Germline trimming cut 1 base from V and 3 bases from J; bases unmatched to any gene: 5. The germline V gene has CDR1 LNHDA and CDR2 SQIVND (reference sequence). The CDR3 here is CASSIGASGYTGELFF. The CDR3 DNA reads TGTGCCAGTAGTATAGGGGCTAGCGGTTACACCGGGGAGCTGTTTTTT.

The gene calls are TRBV10-3 and TRBJ1-5; a possible D gene is TRBD1 (5 bases). This CDR3 is 15 amino acids long. The V end was cut by 0 bases, the J end by 3 bases, with 9 bases between. Per the germline V gene, CDR1 is ENHRY and CDR2 is SYGVKD. The CDR3 sequence: CAISESGQTNQPQHF. CDR3 sequence (DNA): TGTGCCATCAGTGAGTCGGGGCAGACCAATCAGCCCCAGCATTTT.

Only a few counts were recorded for this clone. This sequence joins TRBV2 and TRBJ2-1; 8 positions agree with TRBD2. Germline-derived CDR1 and CDR2 are SNHLY and FYNNEI. The length of the CDR3 is 17 residues. After removal of 0 bases from V and 5 bases from J, the junction contained 9 bases not matched to a gene. The CDR3 region is CASSEALLLAGHNEQFF. The CDR3 DNA sequence: TGTGCCAGCAGTGAAGCGCTTCTGCTAGCGGGCCACAATGAGCAGTTCTTC.

V and J are TRBV6-5 and TRBJ1-2; no reliable D call. Trimming took off 8 bases at V and 8 bases at J, with 15 bases between the two ends. This CDR3 comprises 12 residues. CDR1 MNHEY and CDR2 SVGAGI come from the germline V gene. CDR3 protein: CASHGIMEGYTF. CDR3 nucleotide sequence: TGTGCCAGCCACGGGATAATGGAGGGCTACACCTTC.